Sequencing of this TCR beta chain was carried out in a study of T cell responses to AZD1222 COVID-19 vaccine. Notes on the study in general: The span of vaccine-associated CD4 TCRs extended across spike, with dominance at 160-218 and 743-854. Clonal diversity was possibly underestimated; the donors were predominantly white British and more often female. An increase in Spike-specific TCR breadth and depth was observed after two AZD1222 doses.

As regards this clone: Its antigen remains unknown.

The method was immunoSEQ multiplex PCR; TCRdb's version includes in-frame clones alone and lacks a portion of them. The sample yields roughly 150,000 clones, roughly 93% seen once. Pooled together were second doses at about 4 or about 12 weeks. The sequences come from peripheral blood, collected 28 days after the second AZD1222 dose. This clonotype originated in an adult who received the AZD1222 COVID-19 vaccine.

CDR3 residues: CASSMIARGGRYNEQFF. The DNA of the CDR3 is TGTGCCAGTAGTATGATTGCCCGAGGAGGGCGGTACAATGAGCAGTTCTTC. The chain joins TRBV19 to TRBJ2-1, with D possibly TRBD2 on 6 matching bases. V lost 3 bases and J lost 4, with 19 bases in between. The germline gives CDR1 LNHDA, CDR2 SQIVND (reference sequence). The CDR3 has 17 residues.